These T cell receptor beta chains were read from a single sample in a study of vaccination effects on CD4 cells after COVID-19. Antigen specificity for these receptors is unknown. Some clones are missing from TCRdb's copy, which holds only in-frame ones; the method was immunoSEQ multiplex PCR. The table has 35,000 to 45,000 clones, 73% seen once; the top ten hold 33%. The specimen comprised CD4+ T cells from PBMCs cultured with a peptide pool, sampled before COVID-19 vaccination. The receptors derive from a human donor who had a prior SARS-CoV-2 infection. CDR3s include the opening cysteine and the closing phenylalanine or tryptophan. The order of the fields is J gene, D gene, V gene, clone size, CDR3 protein, CDR3 DNA. A D gene is named only where the DNA matches it firmly. Only some rows state a clone size, as once, few, many or a class for expanded clones.

TRBJ2-7,NA,TRBV27,NA,CASSLNGETYEQYF,TGTGCCAGCAGCCTAAACGGGGAAACCTACGAGCAGTACTTC
TRBJ1-4,TRBD1,TRBV3-1/TRBV3-2,few,CASSFRQGYEKLFF,TGTGCCAGCAGCTTCAGACAGGGTTATGAAAAACTGTTTTTT
TRBJ1-5,NA,TRBV7-2,NA,CASSLVLGPYQPQHF,TGTGCCAGCAGCTTAGTTCTGGGGCCGTATCAGCCCCAGCATTTT
TRBJ2-1,NA,TRBV24-1,few,CATSDFASGGTYNEQFF,TGTGCCACCAGTGATTTCGCGTCTGGCGGGACTTACAATGAGCAGTTCTTC
TRBJ2-7,NA,TRBV6-6,NA,CASSYSPFGGYEQYF,TGTGCCAGCAGTTACTCCCCATTTGGCGGCTACGAGCAGTACTTC
TRBJ2-2,TRBD2,TRBV18,NA,CASSPPGGGTTGELFF,TGTGCCAGCTCACCACCTGGCGGGGGGACCACCGGGGAGCTGTTTTTT
TRBJ2-3,NA,TRBV6-5,NA,CASRAPGLLDTQYF,TGTGCCAGCAGAGCCCCCGGCCTCTTGGATACGCAGTATTTT
TRBJ1-1,NA,TRBV11-2,NA,CASRSRQDPGTEAFF,TGTGCCAGCAGATCTAGGCAGGATCCAGGGACTGAAGCTTTCTTT
TRBJ1-4,NA,TRBV18,NA,CASSLNLVSTNEKLFF,TGTGCCAGCTCATTGAACCTGGTGTCCACTAATGAAAAACTGTTTTTT
TRBJ2-5,NA,TRBV6-2/TRBV6-3,NA,CASSHIEDYDLGGGETQYF,TGTGCCAGCAGCCACATAGAGGATTACGACCTGGGGGGAGGAGAGACCCAGTACTTC
TRBJ1-5,NA,TRBV7-2,few,CASSSDRGNQPQHF,TGTGCCAGCAGCTCGGACAGAGGCAATCAGCCCCAGCATTTT
TRBJ1-2,NA,TRBV2,once,CASIWVGVLDGYTF,TGTGCCAGCATTTGGGTGGGAGTTCTTGATGGCTACACCTTC
TRBJ2-2,NA,TRBV10-3,NA,CAISGPGANTGELFF,TGTGCCATCAGTGGTCCAGGAGCGAACACCGGGGAGCTGTTTTTT
TRBJ1-4,TRBD1,TRBV2,NA,CASSERGPEYEKLFF,TGTGCCAGCAGTGAAAGGGGGCCCGAATACGAAAAACTGTTTTTT
TRBJ1-2,TRBD1,TRBV7-8,few,CASSPWDRESYGYTF,TGTGCCAGCAGCCCCTGGGACAGGGAGAGCTATGGCTACACCTTC
TRBJ1-2,NA,TRBV20-1,NA,CSARDLEGYTF,TGCAGTGCCCGGGACTTGGAGGGCTACACCTTC
TRBJ2-1,NA,TRBV11-2,NA,CASSLLNGLSEQFF,TGTGCCAGCAGCTTATTAAACGGCTTGTCAGAGCAGTTCTTC
TRBJ2-3,TRBD2,TRBV5-4,NA,CASSLAGGGADTQYF,TGTGCCAGCAGCTTGGCCGGCGGGGGGGCAGATACGCAGTATTTT
TRBJ2-7,NA,TRBV10-3,NA,CAISEGRRQYF,TGTGCCATCAGTGAGGGTAGGAGGCAGTACTTC
TRBJ2-3,NA,TRBV4-2,NA,CASSQDRSSGSTDTQYF,TGTGCCAGCAGCCAAGATCGGTCCAGCGGTAGCACAGATACGCAGTATTTT
TRBJ1-2,NA,TRBV27,NA,CASSFSGGYGYTF,TGTGCCAGCAGTTTTTCGGGAGGCTATGGCTACACCTTC
TRBJ2-7,NA,TRBV2,few,CASNNGASSSYEQYF,TGTGCCAGCAATAATGGGGCTTCCAGCTCCTACGAGCAGTACTTC
TRBJ2-7,TRBD1,TRBV30,NA,CAWSRDRVGYEQYF,TGTGCCTGGAGCAGGGACAGGGTAGGCTACGAGCAGTACTTC
TRBJ2-5,NA,TRBV5-1,few,CASSGTPQQQETQYF,TGCGCCAGCAGTGGGACGCCCCAACAACAAGAGACCCAGTACTTC
TRBJ2-5,NA,TRBV6-5,NA,CASGQGVTQYF,TGTGCCAGCGGTCAGGGTGTGACCCAGTACTTC
TRBJ2-5,TRBD1,TRBV15,few,CATSRGDREETQYF,TGTGCCACCAGCAGGGGGGACAGGGAAGAGACCCAGTACTTC
TRBJ2-3,NA,TRBV5-6,NA,CASSRERGRPDTQYF,TGTGCCAGCAGCCGGGAAAGGGGCCGGCCAGATACGCAGTATTTT
TRBJ2-3,TRBD1,TRBV18,few,CASSHRGRNTDTQYF,TGTGCCAGCTCACACAGGGGGCGAAACACAGATACGCAGTATTTT
TRBJ1-2,TRBD1,TRBV7-8,NA,CASSLQTGLSSYGYTF,TGTGCCAGCAGCCTCCAGACAGGGCTGTCTTCCTATGGCTACACCTTC
TRBJ1-3,TRBD1,TRBV9,once,CASSPGTGDGGNTIYF,TGTGCCAGCAGCCCTGGGACAGGGGATGGTGGAAACACCATATATTTT
TRBJ2-1,TRBD2,TRBV2,NA,CASEVIAGAYNEQFF,TGTGCCAGCGAGGTAATAGCGGGAGCCTACAATGAGCAGTTCTTC
TRBJ2-1,TRBD2,TRBV10-3,NA,CAISARLAGVPNNEQFF,TGTGCCATCAGTGCCCGGCTAGCGGGAGTTCCTAACAATGAGCAGTTCTTC
TRBJ1-3,NA,TRBV30,NA,CAWSPTGWSRGNTIYF,TGTGCCTGGAGTCCAACAGGGTGGTCCCGTGGAAACACCATATATTTT
TRBJ2-5,NA,TRBV5-1,NA,CASSLGTTQETQYF,TGCGCCAGCAGCTTGGGGACAACGCAAGAGACCCAGTACTTC
TRBJ2-5,TRBD2,TRBV6-6,NA,CASSYPSVSGDETQYF,TGTGCCAGCAGTTACCCTTCGGTCAGCGGGGATGAGACCCAGTACTTC
TRBJ1-2,NA,TRBV2,NA,CASSKDGTYGYTF,TGTGCCAGCAGTAAGGACGGGACGTATGGCTACACCTTC
TRBJ2-7,NA,TRBV5-1,NA,CASSPRVGASEQYF,TGCGCCAGCAGCCCTAGGGTGGGTGCCTCCGAGCAGTACTTC
TRBJ1-5,TRBD1,TRBV15,few,CATSRLTGGSNQPQHF,TGTGCCACCAGCAGGTTGACAGGGGGCAGCAATCAGCCCCAGCATTTT
TRBJ2-3,NA,TRBV14,few,CASSQDFNARTTQYF,TGTGCCAGCAGCCAAGATTTCAACGCCCGGACTACGCAGTATTTT
TRBJ2-7,TRBD2,TRBV5-1,NA,CASSLEASGPWYEQYF,TGCGCCAGCAGCTTGGAGGCTAGCGGTCCTTGGTACGAGCAGTACTTC
TRBJ2-3,TRBD2,TRBV15,NA,CATSGSGRARYGTDTQYF,TGTGCCACCAGCGGTAGCGGGAGGGCCCGATATGGCACAGATACGCAGTATTTT
TRBJ2-7,NA,TRBV24-1,NA,CATSDTPGRRNGYEQYF,TGTGCCACCAGTGACACACCGGGGAGGCGGAACGGTTACGAGCAGTACTTC
TRBJ2-2,NA,TRBV15,NA,CATMIQKSSLVNTGELFF,TGTGCCACCATGATCCAGAAATCGTCGCTAGTAAACACCGGGGAGCTGTTTTTT
TRBJ1-2,TRBD1,TRBV6-5,few,CASRATGIYGYTF,TGTGCCAGCAGGGCGACAGGGATCTATGGCTACACCTTC
TRBJ2-2,NA,TRBV9,NA,CASSVEAHLSTGELFF,TGTGCCAGCAGCGTAGAAGCCCATCTAAGCACCGGGGAGCTGTTTTTT
TRBJ2-2,NA,TRBV7-8,NA,CASSFGGYDTGELFF,TGTGCCAGCAGCTTCGGGGGTTATGACACCGGGGAGCTGTTTTTT
TRBJ2-5,TRBD2,TRBV3-1/TRBV3-2,NA,CASAGSGAVKQETQYF,TGTGCCAGCGCTGGTAGCGGGGCCGTAAAGCAAGAGACCCAGTACTTC
TRBJ2-5,NA,TRBV7-2,NA,CASSLALVEETQYF,TGTGCCAGCAGCTTAGCGCTGGTGGAAGAGACCCAGTACTTC
TRBJ1-5,NA,TRBV7-2,once,CASSFGQNNQPQHF,TGTGCCAGCAGCTTCGGGCAGAACAATCAGCCCCAGCATTTT
TRBJ2-7,TRBD1,TRBV7-2,NA,CASNSGDRDEQYF,TGTGCCAGCAATTCAGGGGACAGGGACGAGCAGTACTTC
TRBJ1-2,NA,TRBV28,NA,CASSLADYGYTF,TGTGCCAGCAGTCTTGCGGACTATGGCTACACCTTC
TRBJ2-7,NA,TRBV11-1,NA,CASSLSHAYEQYF,TGTGCCAGCAGCTTATCTCATGCCTACGAGCAGTACTTC
TRBJ2-5,NA,TRBV2,NA,CASSEAWEETQYF,TGTGCCAGCAGTGAAGCTTGGGAGGAGACCCAGTACTTC